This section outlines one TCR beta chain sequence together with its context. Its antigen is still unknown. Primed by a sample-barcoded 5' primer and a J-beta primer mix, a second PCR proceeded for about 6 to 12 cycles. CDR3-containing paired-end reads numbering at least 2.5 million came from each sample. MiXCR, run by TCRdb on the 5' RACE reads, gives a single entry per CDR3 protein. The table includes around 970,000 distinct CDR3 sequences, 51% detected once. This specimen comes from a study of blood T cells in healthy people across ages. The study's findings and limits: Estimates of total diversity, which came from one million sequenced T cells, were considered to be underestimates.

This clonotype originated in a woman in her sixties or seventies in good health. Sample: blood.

The CDR3 sequence: CSVNRGSYNEQFF. The CDR3 bases are TGCAGCGTAAACAGGGGCTCCTACAATGAGCAGTTCTTC. The chain links TRBV29-1 to TRBJ2-1; 7 bases match TRBD1. The V gene end was trimmed by 6 bases and the J gene end by 0 bases; junction bases not matched to a gene: 2. The CDR3 length is 13 residues. The germline V gene has CDR1 SQVTM and CDR2 ANQGSEA.